A single sample gave rise to the 19 T cell receptor beta chains below, sequenced in a study of regulatory T cells in long-lasting Graves disease. Both iRepertoire HTBI primers and Arm-PCR of CDR3 regions were used to build the TCR beta libraries. TCRdb re-derived calls from the multiplex PCR reads in MiXCR, one entry per CDR3 protein. There are 350,000 to 450,000 distinct CDR3 sequences in the sample; about an eighth occur only once, and 18% lies in the top ten. Time point in this sample: newly diagnosed GD, antithyroid drugs for less than 3 months. There was RNA extracted from PBMCs, and the TCR library was made from it. This sample also appeared in a second study, on T cells in Graves' hyperthyroidism and ophthalmopathy.

Sequenced here: peripheral blood mononuclear cells (PBMCs), sampled at new diagnosis, from a patient treated with antithyroid drugs. These receptors all stem from a woman between 18 and 29 years old with Graves disease.

CDR3 region: CASSFLTSGGSGELFF. CDR3 in DNA: TGCGCCAGCAGCTTCCTGACTAGCGGGGGGTCCGGGGAGCTGTTTTTT. This chain uses TRBV5-1 with TRBJ2-2; the match to TRBD2 covers 13 bases. Germline values: CDR1 SGHRS, CDR2 YFSETQ. The ends lost 2 bases at V and 6 bases at J; junction bases unmatched: 4. This CDR3 has 16 amino acids. The variable domain in full, completed from reference TRBV5-1 and TRBJ2-2, reads KAGVTQTPRYLIKTRGQQVTLSCSPISGHRSVSWYQQTPGQGLQFLFEYFSETQRNKGNFPGRFSGRQFSNSRSEMNVSTLELGDSALYLCASSFLTSGGSGELFFGEGSRLTVL.

V and J are TRBV30 and TRBJ2-3, with 9 bases matching TRBD2. The ends lost 0 bases at V and 6 bases at J; junction bases unmatched: 13. CDR3 length: 17 amino acids. Germline V gives CDR1 GTSNPN, CDR2 SVGIG (reference sequence). This CDR3 reads CAWSVIVLAGSRDTQYF. CDR3 bases: TGTGCCTGGAGTGTAATCGTCCTAGCGGGATCGAGGGATACGCAGTATTTT.

This clonotype was recorded a few times. This is likely an artifact of a read error, given a far larger clone one base away. The V gene is TRBV7-9, the J gene TRBJ2-1; D uncertain. The J call is doubtful: the DNA matches TRBJ2-5 better. The CDR3 is 13 residues long. Germline V gene data show CDR1 as SEHNR and CDR2 as FQNEAQ (reference sequence). The CDR3 DNA sequence: TGTGCCAGCGGCGGACGCATCCAAGAGACCCAGTACTTC. It yields the protein CASGGRIQETQYF.

This clonotype was observed many times. The chain couples TRBV20-1 to TRBJ2-1, with 12 bases aligning to TRBD2. CDR1 DFQATT and CDR2 SNEGSKA come from the germline V gene (reference sequence). J was trimmed by 9 bases and V by 1 base; bases with no gene match: 4. The CDR3 is made up of 14 amino acids. The CDR3: CSARGLAGDLEQFF. The CDR3 DNA follows: TGCAGTGCTAGAGGACTAGCGGGAGATCTTGAGCAGTTCTTC.

This clonotype was counted between two and nine times. The rearrangement links TRBV19 to TRBJ1-2; TRBD1 matches at 9 bases. This CDR3 spans 16 amino acids. Germline lookup yields CDR1 LNHDA and CDR2 SQIVND (reference sequence). With 5 bases clipped from V and 2 bases from J, the junction kept 9 bases outside the gene matches. The CDR3 DNA follows: TGTGCCAGTAGTCGAACTTGGACAGGGGAGAACTATGGCTACACCTTC. This gives the protein CASSRTWTGENYGYTF.

This clonotype showed up just a few times. The chain is built from TRBV14 and TRBJ2-5; no definite D call. CDR3 length: 14 amino acids. V lost 2 bases and J 4 bases, leaving 11 bases between the germline ends. Germline values: CDR1 SGHDN, CDR2 FVKESK. The CDR3: CASSQFVGIETQYF. The CDR3 bases are TGTGCCAGCAGCCAATTCGTAGGGATAGAGACCCAGTACTTC.

This clonotype was counted a few times. The rearrangement joins TRBV4-1 to TRBJ1-5, with D possibly matching TRBD1 (6 bases). Germline lookup yields CDR1 MGHRA and CDR2 YSYEKL. Trimming stripped 0 bases from V and 7 bases from J, with 19 bases between. CDR3 length equals 17 residues. The DNA for the CDR3 is TGCGCCAGCAGCCAAGAACATCAGGGGTTTCCTGGGCAGCCCCAGCATTTT. Translation: CASSQEHQGFPGQPQHF.

This clonotype has a count of ten or more. The rearrangement joins TRBV6-1 to TRBJ1-5, with TRBD1 identical over 8 bases. Trimming at V came to 5 bases and at J to 5 bases, leaving 8 bases not matched to a gene. Germline CDR1 MNHNS, CDR2 SASEGT. CDR3 size: 15 residues. DNA of the CDR3: TGTGCCAGCAGTCCACGGACAGGGTACCATCAGCCCCAGCATTTT. This encodes CASSPRTGYHQPQHF.

This clonotype was seen many times. This chain joins TRBV11-2 and TRBJ2-1; 16 bases map to TRBD2. Germline CDR1 reads SGHAT; CDR2 reads FQNNGV. CDR3 length equals 18 residues. The junction had 5 bases not matched to a gene; V was cut back by 0 bases and J by 6 bases. CDR3 residues: CASSLDWGLAGGGNEQFF. In DNA, the CDR3 is TGTGCCAGCAGCTTAGATTGGGGACTAGCGGGAGGGGGCAATGAGCAGTTCTTC.

This clonotype was seen many times. The chain employs TRBV11-2 and TRBJ2-3, with D perhaps matching TRBD1 (6 bases). Germline-derived CDR1 and CDR2 are SGHAT and FQNNGV. V shed 5 bases and J shed 4 bases, with 19 bases lying between them. CDR3 length: 16 amino acids. The CDR3 sequence is CASSHRTAPVADTQYF. Here the CDR3 DNA reads TGTGCCAGCAGCCATAGGACAGCGCCGGTCGCAGATACGCAGTATTTT.

This clonotype was found many times. The chain couples TRBV6-1 to TRBJ1-1; TRBD1 matches at 7 bases. The CDR3 has 15 residues. V lost 10 bases, J lost 5 bases, and 16 bases stayed unmatched. Germline V gene lookup returns CDR1 MNHNS and CDR2 SASEGT. CDR3 in amino acids: CATYRGSSRETEAFF. In nucleotides, the CDR3 is TGTGCCACCTACAGGGGTTCCTCTCGGGAGACTGAAGCTTTCTTT.

This clonotype was seen more than once but under ten times. This may stem from a read error, because a much larger clone lies one nucleotide away. The chain couples TRBV6-1 to TRBJ1-3, with TRBD1 matching 7 bases. The CDR3 length is 14 residues. Germline CDR1 and CDR2: MNHNS and SASEGT. V trimming: 5 bases; J trimming: 2 bases; junction bases outside the gene matches: 3. The CDR3 nucleotides read TGTGCCAGCAGTCAAACAGGGGCTGGAAACACCATATATTTT. Its protein is CASSQTGAGNTIYF.

This chain connects TRBV7-9 to TRBJ1-1; TRBD1 is a possible D gene (5 bases). In germline, CDR1 is SEHNR, CDR2 FQNEAQ (reference sequence). The CDR3 runs 13 residues. Trimming shortened V by 8 bases and J by 0 bases, and 10 bases separated the two germline ends. DNA for the CDR3: TGTGCCAGCGGGTGGACAATGAACACTGAAGCTTTCTTT. Translating it yields CASGWTMNTEAFF.

This clonotype was detected ten times or more. The CDR3 DNA follows: TGCAGTGCTGGTGGCAATGAGCAGTTCTTC. Translating it yields CSAGGNEQFF. This chain uses TRBV20-1 with TRBJ2-1, with D hard to call. Trimming took 5 bases from V and 6 from J, leaving 5 bases between them. The CDR3 totals 10 residues. Germline CDR1 and CDR2: DFQATT and SNEGSKA (reference sequence).

The sample holds many counts of this clonotype. The genes are TRBV6-1 and TRBJ1-5; TRBD1 aligns across 8 bases. Germline V lookup: CDR1 MNHNS, CDR2 SASEGT. The V segment lost 5 bases and the J segment 2 bases; nucleotides outside the gene matches: 20. There are 20 residues in the CDR3. The CDR3 here is CASSQRASGQGRFRNQPQHF. In DNA form, the CDR3 reads TGTGCCAGCAGTCAACGGGCCTCAGGACAGGGAAGGTTTCGCAATCAGCCCCAGCATTTT.

This clonotype was seen only a few times. The rearrangement uses TRBV20-1 and TRBJ2-5, with D unclear. The CDR3 loop spans 12 amino acids. With 3 bases removed from V and 5 bases from J, the gap between germline ends came to 10 bases. Germline CDR1 and CDR2: DFQATT and SNEGSKA (reference sequence). CDR3 in DNA: TGCAGTGCTAGCGGGCCTGGGGAGACCCAGTACTTC. Residues: CSASGPGETQYF.

The table lists this clonotype with many counts. V gene TRBV27 combines with J gene TRBJ1-2; TRBD1 matches at 7 bases. Germline V gene data show CDR1 as MNHEY and CDR2 as SMNVEV (reference sequence). Trimming cost V 5 bases and J 3 bases; bases outside gene matches: 6. The CDR3 length is 14 residues. This chain's CDR3 is CASSPMGQHYGYTF. CDR3 bases: TGTGCCAGCAGTCCCATGGGACAGCACTATGGCTACACCTTC.

The table lists this clonotype with many counts. The J gene is TRBJ2-4, the V gene TRBV2, with TRBD2 as a possible D gene (7 bases). This CDR3 contains 15 residues. V was shortened by 6 bases and J by 1 base, with 13 bases between the two germline ends. Germline assignment: CDR1 SNHLY and CDR2 FYNNEI. DNA for the CDR3: TGTGCCAGCAGGGTCGCGGGGGCGGCCAAAAACATTCAGTACTTC. Amino acids: CASRVAGAAKNIQYF.

This clonotype was observed many times. The chain recombines TRBV29-1 with TRBJ1-2; 7 bases line up with TRBD1. CDR1 is SQVTM and CDR2 is ANQGSEA in the germline V gene. The CDR3 is 14 residues long. V lost 3 bases and J lost 4; bases outside the gene matches: 8. The CDR3 region has the DNA TGCAGCGTTGAGGAAACAGGGGCTCCCTATGGCTACACCTTC. Protein product: CSVEETGAPYGYTF.